The entry that follows covers one T cell receptor (beta chain) sequence. Its antigen is still unknown. This entry is derived from a study of post-analysis software for immune sequencing data. Overall study findings and caveats: Same-batch samples co-clustered strongly by F measure. There were roughly five TRBV segments more frequent in patients than controls, and TRBV5-6, TRBV5-1 and TRBV20-1 were among them. Controls had significantly higher normalized Chao1 diversity than multiple sclerosis patients.

The TCR beta cDNA libraries carried unique molecular identifiers. TCRdb used MiXCR to reprocess the PCR reads, holding one entry per CDR3 protein. The repertoire consists of around 150,000 distinct CDR3 sequences, with approximately 35% occurring once and the leading ten covering roughly 28%. The CDR3 has 13 amino acids. Deletions cut 7 bases from V and 2 bases from J, with 13 bases between. Germline loops: CDR1 SQVTM, CDR2 ANQGSEA. This clonotype was sampled from a girl aged 5-17 years with multiple sclerosis. The chain recombines TRBV29-1 with TRBJ2-3; no firm D call. The sample consisted of blood, taken after autologous hematopoietic stem cell transplantation. The CDR3 nucleotides read TGCAGCGCCCGCCGAAAAATCACAGATACGCAGTATTTT. This gives the protein CSARRKITDTQYF.